A selection of T cell receptor beta chains follows, all from one sample in a study of blood T cell repertoires in COVID-19. Sequencing used immunoSEQ multiplex PCR; TCRdb keeps in-frame clones, though not all of them. This sample has around 310,000 clones, with around 89% found just once. The sample taken for sequencing was peripheral blood. The receptors derive from a woman in her thirties or forties with COVID-19, enrolled during active disease. Both conserved end residues are part of each CDR3. A D gene is named only where the DNA matches it firmly. The size entry is marked missing in some rows and otherwise reads once, few, many or a size class.

CDR3 protein,CDR3 DNA,clone size,J gene,D gene,V gene
CASSSQGWSEKLFF,TGTGCCAGCAGTTCACAGGGATGGTCTGAAAAACTGTTTTTT,-,TRBJ1-4,-,TRBV27
CASSVGLRTSGTTGELFF,TGTGCCAGCAGCGTAGGGCTACGGACTAGCGGGACTACCGGGGAGCTGTTTTTT,-,TRBJ2-2,TRBD2,TRBV7-2
CASSAGGPMSQFF,TGTGCCAGCAGCGCGGGAGGGCCGATGTCGCAGTTCTTC,-,TRBJ2-1,TRBD2,TRBV12-3/TRBV12-4
CASSLAAGIGNYGYTF,TGTGCCAGCAGTTTAGCCGCCGGGATAGGCAACTATGGCTACACCTTC,-,TRBJ1-2,-,TRBV27
CASSIGTSGGSSYNEQFF,TGCGCCAGCAGTATCGGGACTAGCGGGGGCAGCTCCTACAATGAGCAGTTCTTC,-,TRBJ2-1,TRBD2,TRBV5-1
CASTLDSGSSYNSPLHF,TGTGCCAGCACATTGGACAGCGGGAGCTCCTATAATTCACCCCTCCACTTT,-,TRBJ1-6,-,TRBV2
CASSSKGGNTGELFF,TGTGCCAGCAGCTCAAAAGGGGGGAACACCGGGGAGCTGTTTTTT,once,TRBJ2-2,-,TRBV7-3
CASSPGTSGSNEQFF,TGTGCCAGCAGCCCCGGGACTAGCGGGAGTAATGAGCAGTTCTTC,-,TRBJ2-1,TRBD2,TRBV4-2
CASSESGRGNQPQHF,TGTGCCAGCAGTGAATCGGGCAGGGGGAATCAGCCCCAGCATTTT,-,TRBJ1-5,TRBD1,TRBV25-1
CASSQDLSGRAGEQYF,TGTGCCAGCAGCCAAGATCTGAGCGGGAGGGCCGGCGAGCAGTACTTC,-,TRBJ2-7,TRBD2,TRBV3-1/TRBV3-2
CASSLPGTSGNTIYF,TGTGCCAGCTCACTCCCGGGTACCTCTGGAAACACCATATATTTT,-,TRBJ1-3,-,TRBV18
CASSYGDRVAGELFF,TGTGCCAGCAGTTACGGGGACAGGGTGGCCGGGGAGCTGTTTTTT,-,TRBJ2-2,TRBD1,TRBV6-6
CASSYFGTGVLRYGYTF,TGTGCCAGCAGTTATTTTGGGACAGGGGTTCTGCGCTATGGCTACACCTTC,-,TRBJ1-2,TRBD1,TRBV6-2/TRBV6-3
CASSVGSGRADRTQYF,TGTGCCAGCAGCGTGGGTAGCGGGAGGGCCGATCGTACGCAGTATTTT,-,TRBJ2-3,TRBD2,TRBV9
CASSPQDRANTGELFF,TGTGCCAGCAGCCCCCAAGACAGGGCGAACACCGGGGAGCTGTTTTTT,-,TRBJ2-2,TRBD1,TRBV5-4
CASRRGEAGANVLTF,TGTGCCAGCAGGCGAGGGGAGGCTGGGGCCAACGTCCTGACTTTC,-,TRBJ2-6,-,TRBV6-5
CASSPKPVSSGNTIYF,TGTGCCAGCAGCCCAAAGCCGGTTAGCTCTGGAAACACCATATATTTT,-,TRBJ1-3,-,TRBV7-6
CASSYQGGNTIYF,TGTGCCAGCAGTTACCAGGGAGGCAACACCATATATTTT,-,TRBJ1-3,-,TRBV6-2/TRBV6-3
CASSSRTGANNEQFF,TGTGCCAGTAGCTCTAGGACAGGGGCCAACAATGAGCAGTTCTTC,-,TRBJ2-1,TRBD1,TRBV19
CASNLRPSGAFF,TGTGCCAGCAACCTGCGGCCATCTGGAGCTTTCTTT,-,TRBJ1-1,-,TRBV12-3/TRBV12-4
CASSPSGQNTEAFF,TGTGCCAGTAGCCCCTCAGGACAAAACACTGAAGCTTTCTTT,-,TRBJ1-1,-,TRBV19
CASTDRGYQPQHF,TGTGCCAGTACGGACAGGGGATATCAGCCCCAGCATTTT,-,TRBJ1-5,TRBD1,TRBV19
CASSQDRGAYEQYF,TGCGCCAGCAGCCAAGATCGAGGCGCATACGAGCAGTACTTC,-,TRBJ2-7,-,TRBV4-3
CAIAMPSQGNEKLFF,TGTGCCATCGCCATGCCCTCGCAGGGTAATGAAAAACTGTTTTTT,-,TRBJ1-4,-,TRBV10-3
CASRVVHMGNEQFF,TGTGCCAGCCGGGTTGTGCATATGGGCAATGAGCAGTTCTTC,-,TRBJ2-1,-,TRBV2
CASSLVEGEEAFF,TGTGCCAGCTCATTGGTGGAAGGAGAGGAAGCTTTCTTT,-,TRBJ1-1,-,TRBV18
CASSQSRDFSGRAGGTDTQYF,TGTGCCAGCAGCCAAAGCCGGGATTTTAGCGGGAGGGCCGGGGGCACAGATACGCAGTATTTT,-,TRBJ2-3,TRBD2,TRBV3-1/TRBV3-2
CATSDSRGPGNTIYF,TGTGCCACCAGTGATTCGAGGGGGCCTGGAAACACCATATATTTT,once,TRBJ1-3,TRBD1,TRBV24-1
CASSPVSRTGASNNEQFF,TGTGCCAGCTCACCAGTCAGTAGGACAGGGGCGTCTAACAATGAGCAGTTCTTC,once,TRBJ2-1,TRBD1,TRBV18
CASSLGLRGLNTEAFF,TGTGCCAGCAGCTTGGGGCTCAGGGGGCTGAACACTGAAGCTTTCTTT,-,TRBJ1-1,TRBD1,TRBV5-6
CSASRGGTDTQYF,TGCAGTGCTAGTCGGGGGGGCACAGATACGCAGTATTTT,-,TRBJ2-3,TRBD2,TRBV20-1
CAITASGNSPLHF,TGTGCCATAACAGCTTCAGGGAATTCACCCCTCCACTTT,-,TRBJ1-6,-,TRBV15
CASSLDATSGVETQYF,TGCGCCAGCAGCTTGGACGCGACTAGCGGGGTAGAGACCCAGTACTTC,-,TRBJ2-5,TRBD2,TRBV5-1
CATLTLAGGHPYEQYF,TGTGCCACCTTAACCCTAGCGGGAGGGCACCCCTACGAGCAGTACTTC,-,TRBJ2-7,TRBD2,TRBV27
CASSQGLLWDTGELFF,TGTGCCAGCAGCCAGGGCCTACTATGGGACACCGGGGAGCTGTTTTTT,-,TRBJ2-2,-,TRBV7-9
CASSPDRGIEQFF,TGCGCCAGCAGCCCGGACAGGGGAATTGAGCAGTTCTTC,-,TRBJ2-1,TRBD1,TRBV5-1
CASSSSYGYTF,TGTGCCAGCAGCTCTTCCTATGGCTACACCTTC,-,TRBJ1-2,-,TRBV11-2